Listed below are T cell receptor beta chains from one sample, sequenced in a study of blood T cell repertoires in COVID-19. Method: immunoSEQ multiplex PCR; TCRdb's copy keeps in-frame clones and lacks some. The sample lists about 220,000 clones, around 84% occurring once. The sequenced sample consisted of peripheral blood. All receptors derive from a man over 45 who had recovered from COVID-19. CDR3s include the opening cysteine and the closing phenylalanine or tryptophan. The order of the fields is J gene, V gene, CDR3 protein.

j_gene: TRBJ2-1; v_gene: TRBV7-2; CDR3aa: CASSQKTGREQFF
j_gene: TRBJ2-1; v_gene: TRBV19; CDR3aa: CASSIGLAASYNEQFF
j_gene: TRBJ2-7; v_gene: TRBV18; CDR3aa: CASSPPTSGRDEQYF
j_gene: TRBJ1-4; v_gene: TRBV3-1/TRBV3-2; CDR3aa: CASSQQGARGEKLFF
j_gene: TRBJ2-7; v_gene: TRBV4-1; CDR3aa: CASSQGQGLGYEQYF
j_gene: TRBJ1-6; v_gene: TRBV5-4; CDR3aa: CASSGDRGGSYNSPLHF
j_gene: TRBJ2-7; v_gene: TRBV3-1/TRBV3-2; CDR3aa: CASSQVPGNYEQYF
j_gene: TRBJ1-1; v_gene: TRBV28; CDR3aa: CASSLVAGRYTEAFF
j_gene: TRBJ1-2; v_gene: TRBV24-1; CDR3aa: CATSDPGWGYTF
j_gene: TRBJ2-5; v_gene: TRBV9; CDR3aa: CASSVDPGGLAGSRTQYF
j_gene: TRBJ2-5; v_gene: TRBV10-1; CDR3aa: CASSESFLRGETQYF
j_gene: TRBJ1-2; v_gene: TRBV29-1; CDR3aa: CSVEPGGGYGYTF
j_gene: TRBJ1-1; v_gene: TRBV27; CDR3aa: CASSLRTGRNTEAFF
j_gene: TRBJ1-2; v_gene: TRBV7-2; CDR3aa: CASSAQPGQGAGYGYTF
j_gene: TRBJ1-2; v_gene: TRBV6-5; CDR3aa: CASSPDSSYGYTF
j_gene: TRBJ2-5; v_gene: TRBV3-1/TRBV3-2; CDR3aa: CASSQGTSQQETQYF
j_gene: TRBJ2-7; v_gene: TRBV7-6; CDR3aa: CASSLFNRGGNEQYF
j_gene: TRBJ2-6; v_gene: TRBV30; CDR3aa: CAWTGSGANVLTF
j_gene: TRBJ2-7; v_gene: TRBV19; CDR3aa: CASADGTGNYWEQYF
j_gene: TRBJ1-2; v_gene: TRBV28; CDR3aa: CASSSAGTVNYGYTF
j_gene: TRBJ2-1; v_gene: TRBV7-2; CDR3aa: CASSQERDNEQFF
j_gene: TRBJ2-1; v_gene: TRBV24-1; CDR3aa: CATSVGLYNEQFF
j_gene: TRBJ1-1; v_gene: TRBV5-3; CDR3aa: CARSCREAFF
j_gene: TRBJ2-1; v_gene: TRBV2; CDR3aa: CASSETRDNEQFF
j_gene: TRBJ1-1; v_gene: TRBV28; CDR3aa: CASSSGGGWTEAFF
j_gene: TRBJ2-1; v_gene: TRBV5-1; CDR3aa: CASSLAAPRDEQFF
j_gene: TRBJ2-7; v_gene: TRBV11-2; CDR3aa: CASSLSDYSSYEQYF
j_gene: TRBJ2-5; v_gene: TRBV19; CDR3aa: CASSIALGLETQYF
j_gene: TRBJ2-7; v_gene: TRBV19; CDR3aa: CASSTGGRWSEQYF
j_gene: TRBJ2-5; v_gene: TRBV5-1; CDR3aa: CASSHKAGQGQETQYF
j_gene: TRBJ1-1; v_gene: TRBV28; CDR3aa: CASNLPGQANTEAFF
j_gene: TRBJ1-1; v_gene: TRBV6-4; CDR3aa: CATKGAGNTEAFF
j_gene: TRBJ2-7; v_gene: TRBV27; CDR3aa: CASSPGLALSPHYEQYF
j_gene: TRBJ2-3; v_gene: TRBV28; CDR3aa: CASNSLAGTRRLVSTDTQYF
j_gene: TRBJ1-5; v_gene: TRBV28; CDR3aa: CASSLQGGNNQPQHF
j_gene: TRBJ2-1; v_gene: TRBV12-5; CDR3aa: CASGSPSGRATNSYNEQFF
j_gene: TRBJ2-5; v_gene: TRBV18; CDR3aa: CASSPIQGVETQYF
j_gene: TRBJ2-5; v_gene: TRBV6-5; CDR3aa: CASSYTGGGSLKTQYF
j_gene: TRBJ2-7; v_gene: TRBV20-1; CDR3aa: CSASPILTAGGPHEQYF
j_gene: TRBJ2-7; v_gene: TRBV28; CDR3aa: CASKVFRQGAGEQYF
j_gene: TRBJ2-3; v_gene: TRBV4-1; CDR3aa: CASSQDMGAFLPDTQYF
j_gene: TRBJ1-2; v_gene: TRBV2; CDR3aa: CASGIGDGYTF
j_gene: TRBJ1-2; v_gene: TRBV7-8; CDR3aa: CASSLGGQGDGYTF
j_gene: TRBJ2-1; v_gene: TRBV5-1; CDR3aa: CASSSRDPYNEQFF
j_gene: TRBJ1-1; v_gene: TRBV28; CDR3aa: CASRLRTGGMNTEAFF